This T cell receptor (beta chain) was sequenced during a study of read filtering for tumor transcriptome and immune sequencing. Study-level information: DNase treatment preceded whole-transcriptome library preparation.

Germline V gene sequence: CDR1 MNHNY, CDR2 SVGAGI (reference sequence). V was shortened by 5 bases and J by 4 bases, with 14 bases between the two germline ends. The CDR3 loop spans 14 amino acids. This clonotype was detected many times. Its target is not known. From approximately 430 ng of RNA, a library with molecular barcoded alpha/delta and beta/gamma adaptors was made. TCRdb re-called the reads through MiXCR, storing one row per CDR3 protein. This table has tens of thousands of distinct CDR3 sequences, more than 10% appearing once. General observations from the study: Roughly 80% of IR-seq clonotypes had one read, totaling about 3.3% of reads; RNA-seq: 74.6% and 44.6%.

This sequence was found in a donor aged 40 or over with multiple myeloma. The sequenced sample was a population of CD138-negative cells sorted from bone marrow. The rearrangement links TRBV6-6 to TRBJ2-5; no firm D call. CDR3 bases: TGTGCCAGCAGTCCCTATGTGACGGTAGAGACCCAGTACTTC. Protein sequence: CASSPYVTVETQYF.